The clone carrying this T cell receptor (beta chain) was observed many times. Its target is unknown. TCRbeta library preparation incorporated unique molecular identifiers. MiXCR, applied by TCRdb to the PCR reads, yields one record per CDR3 protein. The sample gives some 200,000 distinct CDR3 sequences, approximately 6% of which show up once; 4.5% is in the top ten. Trimming left V 0 bases short and J 0 bases short, with 6 bases between. The germline V gene has CDR1 SGHDT and CDR2 YYEEEE. This CDR3 has 15 residues. These data come from a study of T-cell reconstitution after alpha-beta-depleted transplantation in children. Notes on the study in general: Newly produced T cells mostly provided counts and TCRbeta diversity after one year, as hyperexpanded clones declined.

This chain links TRBV5-6 with TRBJ2-2; D tentatively fits TRBD1 or TRBD2 (5 bases each). This clonotype was sampled from a girl under two years old with combined immunodeficiency, due to receive a stem cell transplant. The sequenced sample was PBMCs, obtained before TCRalphabeta/CD19-depleted stem cell transplant. The CDR3 DNA is TGTGCCAGCAGCTTGGTGGGGGCGAACACCGGGGAGCTGTTTTTT. Amino acid sequence: CASSLVGANTGELFF.